This TCR beta chain was profiled in a study of CD8 T cells in ankylosing spondylitis. Study findings and constraints: For ankylosing spondylitis blood, a TCR beta motif of 8 or 9 highly homologous variants appeared characteristic.

The CDR3 length is 14 residues. Trimming cost V 8 bases and J 4 bases, with 17 bases left between them. The germline CDR1 and CDR2 sequences are SGHNT and YENEEA. This clonotype came up a few times. Antigen: not known. TCRdb processed the 5' RACE reads anew with MiXCR; each CDR3 protein has one entry. The sample has around 440,000 distinct CDR3 sequences; 15% to 20% are singletons. Material: blood, either unsorted or a sorted T cell fraction (not recorded which). This TCR was sampled from a male donor with ankylosing spondylitis. V and J are TRBV11-3 and TRBJ1-1, with D perhaps TRBD1 (5 bases). This chain's CDR3 is CASRPSGGTTEAFF. The CDR3 DNA is TGTGCCAGCCGTCCTAGCGGGGGGACCACTGAAGCTTTCTTT. Combining the CDR3 with reference TRBV11-3 and TRBJ1-1 gives the whole variable domain EAGVVQSPRYKIIEKKQPVAFWCNPISGHNTLYWYLQNLGQGPELLIRYENEEAVDDSQLPKDRFSAERLKGVDSTLKIQPAELGDSAVYLCASRPSGGTTEAFFGQGTRLTVV.